The clone carrying this TCR beta chain came up many times. Its antigen is as yet unknown. The CDR3 regions of TCR beta were amplified from RNA transcripts. TCR CDR3 regions were first amplified by RT-PCR with HTBI primers. TCRdb itself ran the multiplex PCR reads through MiXCR, one entry per CDR3 protein. The sample lists about 640,000 distinct CDR3 sequences; 20% were seen once. The trim removed 5 bases at V and 4 bases at J, leaving 6 bases unmatched. CDR1 is SGHRS and CDR2 is YFSETQ in the germline V gene. The CDR3 is made up of 14 amino acids. The data derive from a study of T cells in Graves' hyperthyroidism and ophthalmopathy. Study observations and caveats: Blood shared most expanded thyroid clonotypes above 0.001.

The sample taken for sequencing was blood. The V call is TRBV5-1, the J call TRBJ2-1; 7 bases match TRBD2. This clonotype originated in a man in his thirties or forties with Graves' ophthalmopathy. This CDR3 is CASSGGGGYNEQFF. In nucleotides, the CDR3 is TGCGCCAGCAGTGGTGGGGGGGGATACAATGAGCAGTTCTTC.